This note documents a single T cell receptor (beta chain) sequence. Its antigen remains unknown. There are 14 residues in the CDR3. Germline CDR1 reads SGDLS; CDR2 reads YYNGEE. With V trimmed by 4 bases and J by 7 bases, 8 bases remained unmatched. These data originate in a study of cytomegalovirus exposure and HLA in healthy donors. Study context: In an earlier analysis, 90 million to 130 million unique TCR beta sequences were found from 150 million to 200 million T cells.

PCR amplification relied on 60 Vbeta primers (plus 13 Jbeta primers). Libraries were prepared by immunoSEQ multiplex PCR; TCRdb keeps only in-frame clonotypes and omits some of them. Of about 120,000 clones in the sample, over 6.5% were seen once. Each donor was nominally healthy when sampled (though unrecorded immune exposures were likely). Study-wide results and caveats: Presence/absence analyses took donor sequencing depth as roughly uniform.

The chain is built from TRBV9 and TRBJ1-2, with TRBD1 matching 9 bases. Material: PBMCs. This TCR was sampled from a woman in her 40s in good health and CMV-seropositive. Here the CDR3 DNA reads TGTGCCAGCAGCTTAACACAGGGGGCAGGTGGCTACACCTTC. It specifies CASSLTQGAGGYTF.